The TCR beta chain under discussion was sequenced for a study of response to subunit inactivated influenza vaccine. Study-wide points: Each seasonal influenza vaccination recruits few new T cells, the authors suggested.

There are a few counts of this clonotype. Its antigen is still unknown. Mismatch with germline at one junction end may stem from a read error. Germline V gives CDR1 KGHSH, CDR2 LQKENI. This CDR3 has 16 residues. Via MiXCR, TCRdb re-called the RT-PCR reads, giving one row per CDR3 protein. The sample shows approximately 480,000 distinct CDR3 sequences, approximately 9.9% of them seen only once. The chain links TRBV18 to TRBJ2-7; tentatively, D is TRBD1 or TRBD2 (5 bases each). The origin of this receptor is a man aged 45-65 years who received an inactivated influenza vaccine. The source material was PBMCs from blood, sampled more than 35 days after vaccination. CDR3 sequence (DNA): TGTGCCAGCTCGCCACACACCGGGACGGTGGACTACGAGCAGTACTTC. Translating it yields CASSPHTGTVDYEQYF.